What follows are 17 T cell receptor beta chains derived from one specimen sequenced in a study of T-cell memory formation after mild COVID-19. TCRdb re-analysed the 5' RACE reads in MiXCR, keeping a single row per CDR3 protein. The data show about 150,000 distinct CDR3 sequences, about 23% seen once. The specimen was PBMCs or a T cell subset sorted from them (not recorded which). These receptors were obtained from an adult woman who had mild COVID-19 (a few samples of this study predate the infection). Cell type and time point are not known.

This clonotype was recorded a few times. V and J are TRBV7-9 and TRBJ2-1; D call uncertain. V dropped 5 bases and J dropped 6 bases, with 14 bases sitting between them. CDR3 length equals 14 residues. The germline gives CDR1 SEHNR, CDR2 FQNEAQ (reference sequence). CDR3 nucleotide sequence: TGTGCCAGCAGCCCACAACATCAACTCAATGAGCAGTTCTTC. Amino acids: CASSPQHQLNEQFF.

The chain employs TRBV5-1 and TRBJ2-7, with unresolved D. The V and J ends lost 4 bases and 3 bases respectively, with 17 bases between them. This CDR3 is built from 15 residues. Germline CDR1 SGHRS, CDR2 YFSETQ. Here the CDR3 reads CASSTPTVGGYEQYF. CDR3 DNA sequence: TGCGCCAGCAGCACCCCCACGGTAGGTGGCTACGAGCAGTACTTC.

A few counts support this clonotype. This rearrangement joins TRBV5-5 to TRBJ2-3, with D tentatively TRBD2 (6 bases). Between the trimmed V and J ends, which lost 1 base and 0 bases, there was a span of 9 bases. The length of the CDR3 is 15 residues. Germline V gene lookup returns CDR1 SGHKS and CDR2 YYEKEE (reference sequence). The CDR3 region has the DNA TGTGCCAGCAGCTTGCCGGGAGATAGCACAGATACGCAGTATTTT. This gives the protein CASSLPGDSTDTQYF.

This clonotype was counted only a few times. V and J are TRBV7-9 and TRBJ2-1; 7 positions match TRBD2. CDR3 length: 15 residues. V was clipped by 4 bases and J by 4 bases; unmatched bases: 7. Germline V gene data show CDR1 as SEHNR and CDR2 as FQNEAQ (reference sequence). In DNA form, the CDR3 reads TGTGCCAGCAGCTCCGGACTAGGGACGTACAATGAGCAGTTCTTC. Its translation: CASSSGLGTYNEQFF.

This clonotype has at least ten counts. The chain uses TRBV11-3 and TRBJ2-5, with D uncertain. The CDR3 is made up of 14 amino acids. Germline V CDR1 and CDR2: SGHNT, YENEEA. Trimming pared 0 bases from V and 2 bases from J, leaving 7 bases between. The CDR3 protein is CASSLDISQETQYF. Written as DNA, the CDR3 is TGTGCCAGCAGCTTAGATATCAGTCAAGAGACCCAGTACTTC. Supplemented by reference TRBV11-3 and TRBJ2-5, the full variable domain reads EAGVVQSPRYKIIEKKQPVAFWCNPISGHNTLYWYLQNLGQGPELLIRYENEEAVDDSQLPKDRFSAERLKGVDSTLKIQPAELGDSAVYLCASSLDISQETQYFGPGTRLLVL.

This clonotype was seen only a few times. The chain combines TRBV5-5 with TRBJ2-7; 8 positions agree with TRBD1. The junction had 7 bases not matched to a gene; V was cut back by 3 bases and J by 5 bases. The germline V gene has CDR1 SGHKS and CDR2 YYEKEE (reference sequence). This CDR3 comprises 14 residues. The CDR3 protein is CASSSPDRDDEQYF. Here the CDR3 DNA reads TGTGCCAGCAGCTCACCGGACAGGGACGACGAGCAGTACTTC.

This chain uses TRBV6-5 with TRBJ1-1; the D is unclear. Germline values: CDR1 MNHEY, CDR2 SVGAGI. The germline V and J ends were trimmed by 5 bases and 3 bases, with 4 bases remaining between them. CDR3 length equals 11 residues. CDR3 nucleotides: TGTGCCAGCAGTGGGGACACTGAAGCTTTCTTT. It yields the protein CASSGDTEAFF.

The rearrangement uses TRBV12-3 or TRBV12-4 and TRBJ2-3, with TRBD1 matching over 7 bases. V lost 4 bases and J lost 2; bases outside the gene matches: 6. CDR3 size: 15 residues. CDR3: CASSSHDRATDTQYF. CDR3 nucleotides: TGTGCCAGCAGTTCCCATGACAGGGCCACAGATACGCAGTATTTT.

This clonotype was seen more than once but under ten times. V and J are TRBV14 and TRBJ2-1; 7 bases match TRBD1. The CDR3 is 16 amino acids. Trimming removed 4 bases from V and 3 bases from J; junction bases left unmatched: 9. Germline V gene sequence: CDR1 SGHDN, CDR2 FVKESK. CDR3 residues: CASSPLTGPYYNEQFF. DNA for the CDR3: TGTGCCAGCAGCCCTTTGACAGGGCCCTACTACAATGAGCAGTTCTTC.

This clonotype turned up a few times. The gene calls are TRBV9 and TRBJ2-1, with 9 bases aligning to TRBD2. The CDR3 consists of 15 residues. Germline V gives CDR1 SGDLS, CDR2 YYNGEE. V was pared by 2 bases and J by 6 bases, with 6 bases of the junction left unmatched. The CDR3 region is CASSVSREGRNEQFF. The CDR3 DNA sequence: TGTGCCAGCAGCGTTTCGCGGGAGGGTCGCAATGAGCAGTTCTTC.

This clonotype has more than one count but fewer than ten. This rearrangement joins TRBV20-1 to TRBJ1-2; TRBD1 aligns across 9 bases. CDR1 and CDR2 (germline): DFQATT, SNEGSKA (reference sequence). CDR3 length: 16 residues. The CDR3 reads CRSGQGIGQGPYGYTF. CDR3 in DNA: TGCAGGTCTGGACAAGGGATAGGACAGGGGCCCTATGGCTACACCTTC.

V and J are TRBV7-2 and TRBJ2-3, with 11 positions matching TRBD2. From germline, CDR1 is SGHTA and CDR2 FQGNSA. CDR3 length equals 19 residues. The V segment lost 1 base and the J segment 5 bases; nucleotides outside the gene matches: 14. CDR3 nucleotides: TGTGCCAGCAGCTTAGACCTCCCACTAGCGGGAGACCACCTAGATACGCAGTATTTT. Residues: CASSLDLPLAGDHLDTQYF.

The V gene is TRBV20-1, the J gene TRBJ2-7; the D gene is possibly TRBD1 (6 bases). The CDR3 covers 13 residues. The V end was cut by 2 bases, the J end by 1 base, with 9 bases between. Germline lookup yields CDR1 DFQATT and CDR2 SNEGSKA (reference sequence). The CDR3 sequence: CSARPGHSYEQYF. The CDR3 DNA sequence: TGCAGTGCTAGACCGGGACATTCCTACGAGCAGTACTTC.

This chain connects TRBV12-3 or TRBV12-4 to TRBJ1-2; possible D gene TRBD1, 6 bases. This CDR3 contains 17 residues. With 0 bases removed from V and 2 bases from J, the gap between germline ends came to 16 bases. The CDR3 coding sequence is TGTGCCAGCAGTTTAGCGGGGGCAGGGGCCCTGAACTATGGCTACACCTTC. Translation: CASSLAGAGALNYGYTF.

This clonotype has a handful of counts. J is TRBJ2-3 and V is TRBV9; D assignment may be TRBD1 or TRBD2 (5 bases each). This CDR3 spans 16 amino acids. Deletions cut 4 bases from V and 5 bases from J, with 20 bases between. The germline CDR1 and CDR2 sequences are SGDLS and YYNGEE. CDR3 sequence reads: CASSTEGQGLEDTQYF. The CDR3 coding sequence is TGTGCCAGCAGCACAGAGGGGCAAGGGTTAGAAGATACGCAGTATTTT.

The chain combines TRBV7-2 with TRBJ2-1, with D possibly being TRBD2 (6 bases). The CDR3 consists of 14 residues. V shed 1 base and J shed 4 bases, with 8 bases lying between them. Germline CDR1 SGHTA, CDR2 FQGNSA. This chain's CDR3 is CASSLVAEYNEQFF. The CDR3 DNA is TGTGCCAGCAGCTTAGTAGCGGAATACAATGAGCAGTTCTTC. The full variable domain, in which reference TRBV7-2 and TRBJ2-1 provide the parts outside the CDR3, is GAGVSQSPSNKVTEKGKDVELRCDPISGHTALYWYRQSLGQGLEFLIYFQGNSAPDKSGLPSDRFSAERTGGSVSTLTIQRTQQEDSAVYLCASSLVAEYNEQFFGPGTRLTVL.

A note on this clonotype: Germline and junction disagree at one end, which may indicate a read error. The chain couples TRBV4-3 to TRBJ1-2; 7 nucleotides match TRBD1. The CDR3 covers 14 residues. CDR1 and CDR2 from the germline V gene are LGHNA and YSLEER. The CDR3 protein is CASSQSDRVEGYPF. In nucleotides, the CDR3 is TGCGCCAGCAGCCAAAGCGACAGGGTGGAAGGCTACCCCTTC.